These 9 T cell receptor beta chains share one sample of origin, sequenced in a study of shared clonotypes between healthy human individuals. Method: immunoSEQ multiplex PCR; TCRdb's copy keeps in-frame clones and lacks some. In the table there are some 800,000 clones, 85% to 95% of which are singletons. Terminally differentiated effector memory CD45RA+ cells were excluded by CCR7 positive selection of CD45RO-negative cells. The sequenced sample was naive CD8+ T cells sorted from blood. These receptor sequences come from a man aged 25 to 45 in good health.

This chain joins TRBV15 and TRBJ2-1; D gene ambiguous. Trimming took 0 bases from V and 4 from J, leaving 16 bases between them. The CDR3 covers 17 residues. Germline V CDR1 and CDR2: LNHNV, YYDKDF (reference sequence). CDR3 protein: CATSREPAARLYNEQFF. CDR3 sequence (DNA): TGTGCCACCAGCAGAGAGCCTGCCGCGAGACTTTACAATGAGCAGTTCTTC.

The V and J genes are TRBV4-3 and TRBJ2-1; the match to TRBD2 covers 9 bases. This CDR3 has 16 amino acids. Losses at the gene ends were 4 bases for V and 4 bases for J; bases not matched to a gene: 8. Germline CDR1 LGHNA, CDR2 YSLEER. CDR3 sequence (DNA): TGCGCCAGCAGCCGAGATACTGCGGGGGGGTACAATGAGCAGTTCTTC. Its protein product is CASSRDTAGGYNEQFF.

This rearrangement joins TRBV4-1 to TRBJ2-3, with D perhaps matching TRBD1 or TRBD2 (5 bases each). Trimming took off 0 bases at V and 3 bases at J, with 13 bases between the two ends. This CDR3 comprises 16 residues. The germline V gene encodes CDR1 MGHRA and CDR2 YSYEKL. CDR3 coding DNA: TGCGCCAGCAGCCAAGACCCGGGGCCCATTACAGATACGCAGTATTTT. It yields the protein CASSQDPGPITDTQYF.

The chain carries TRBV7-9 and TRBJ2-5; 10 bases map to TRBD2. In germline, CDR1 is SEHNR, CDR2 FQNEAQ (reference sequence). With V trimmed by 0 bases and J by 4 bases, 8 bases remained unmatched. The length of the CDR3 is 17 residues. DNA for the CDR3: TGTGCCAGCAGCTTAGCGCCAGCGGGAGGGCCAAGAGAGACCCAGTACTTC. Residues: CASSLAPAGGPRETQYF.

The V and J genes are TRBV7-9 and TRBJ1-1; D is perhaps TRBD1 (5 bases). CDR1 is SEHNR and CDR2 is FQNEAQ in the germline V gene (reference sequence). V lost 5 bases and J 9 bases, leaving 16 bases between the germline ends. The CDR3 consists of 13 residues. The CDR3 here is CASSLPQVHQAFF. CDR3 DNA: TGTGCCAGCAGCCTACCACAGGTTCATCAAGCTTTCTTT.

For this clone: Additional DNA sequences in this sample encode the identical CDR3. The rearrangement uses TRBV11-2 and TRBJ2-7; D is possibly TRBD2 (5 bases). The CDR3 runs 14 residues. Germline V CDR1 and CDR2: SGHAT, FQNNGV. With 0 bases removed from V and 3 bases from J, the gap between germline ends came to 9 bases. DNA for the CDR3: TGTGCCAGCAGCTTAGATCGGGATTACTACGAGCAGTACTTC. Protein product: CASSLDRDYYEQYF. Based on the CDR3 plus reference TRBV11-2 and TRBJ2-7, the full variable domain is EAGVAQSPRYKIIEKRQSVAFWCNPISGHATLYWYQQILGQGPKLLIQFQNNGVVDDSQLPKDRFSAERLKGVDSTLKIQPAKLEDSAVYLCASSLDRDYYEQYFGPGTRLTVT.

This chain uses TRBV6-6 with TRBJ1-2; D may be TRBD1 (5 bases). The CDR3 loop spans 13 amino acids. The germline V and J ends were trimmed by 2 bases and 1 base, with 5 bases remaining between them. CDR1 MNHNY and CDR2 SVGAGI come from the germline V gene (reference sequence). The CDR3 loop reads CASSYGHNYGYTF. The CDR3 DNA sequence: TGTGCCAGCAGTTACGGACATAACTATGGCTACACCTTC.

The rearrangement links TRBV9 to TRBJ2-7, with D hard to call. The CDR3 sequence is 15 residues long. Trimming pared 4 bases from V and 0 bases from J, leaving 14 bases between. Germline-derived CDR1 and CDR2 are SGDLS and YYNGEE. CDR3 amino acids: CASSSPSSSSYEQYF. The CDR3 nucleotides read TGTGCCAGCAGCTCCCCGAGCTCAAGCTCCTACGAGCAGTACTTC.

The chain has TRBV5-5 and TRBJ2-1; TRBD2 aligns across 11 bases. Trimming took 3 bases from V and 12 from J; bases not matched to a gene: 14. Germline V gene data show CDR1 as SGHKS and CDR2 as YYEKEE (reference sequence). This CDR3 spans 16 amino acids. The chain's CDR3 is CASSYLAGGPPGGQFF. The CDR3 DNA reads TGTGCCAGCAGCTACTTAGCGGGAGGGCCCCCAGGGGGGCAGTTCTTC.